A selection of T cell receptor beta chains follows, all from one sample in a study of cytomegalovirus exposure and HLA in healthy donors. Sequencing was performed with immunoSEQ multiplex PCR; in TCRdb, only in-frame clones are kept and a portion is missing. Counted here are about 190,000 clones, 85% occurring once; the ten biggest clones make up 1%. The sequenced sample consisted of PBMCs. The source is a boy aged 2 to 10 in good health and CMV-seronegative. Both conserved end residues are part of each CDR3. D genes are given only for firm matches. Clone size is given for some rows only: seen once, a few or many times, or a class if the clone is expanded.

J gene | clone size | D gene | V gene | CDR3 DNA | CDR3 protein
TRBJ2-3 | . | . | TRBV19 | TGTGCCAGTACCTCCAACCCAGGGCTTAGCACAGATACGCAGTATTTT | CASTSNPGLSTDTQYF
TRBJ1-1 | . | . | TRBV30 | TGTGCCTGGAGTCTAGGGGGCACTGAAGCTTTCTTT | CAWSLGGTEAFF
TRBJ2-2 | . | TRBD2 | TRBV7-6 | TGTGCCAGCAGCTTAGATCCGGGACTAGCGGGAGAAGGGAACACCGGGGAGCTGTTTTTT | CASSLDPGLAGEGNTGELFF
TRBJ1-5 | few | TRBD1 | TRBV6-1 | TGTGCCAGCAGTGAATCGACAGGGGAGCCTCAGCCCCAGCATTTT | CASSESTGEPQPQHF
TRBJ2-7 | . | TRBD1 | TRBV5-1 | TGCGCCAGCAGCTTGGGGGACAGGGACTCCTACGAGCAGTACTTC | CASSLGDRDSYEQYF
TRBJ2-1 | . | . | TRBV4-1 | TGCGCCAGCAGCCAAGTCGTAGGGGGATCAGACGGACTTAATGAGCAGTTCTTC | CASSQVVGGSDGLNEQFF
TRBJ1-6 | . | . | TRBV10-3 | TGTGCCATCAGTGAGTCCCCAGGGGCTAATTCACCCCTCCACTTT | CAISESPGANSPLHF
TRBJ2-7 | . | . | TRBV28 | TGTGCCAGCACCGATTTAAGGGACTTATCCTACGAGCAGTACTTC | CASTDLRDLSYEQYF
TRBJ1-5 | . | TRBD1 | TRBV2 | TGTGCCAGCAGACCCGGGACAGGCCTTCGGCCCCAGCATTTT | CASRPGTGLRPQHF
TRBJ2-3 | . | . | TRBV2 | TGTGCCAGCAGTGAAGCCCCGACTCTGAACAGCACAGATACGCAGTATTTT | CASSEAPTLNSTDTQYF
TRBJ1-2 | once | TRBD1 | TRBV11-2 | TGTGCCAGCAGCTTCCTCCGGGACAGGGGGGTCGGTGGCTACACCTTC | CASSFLRDRGVGGYTF
TRBJ1-2 | . | TRBD1 | TRBV2 | TGTGCCAGCAGTGGTGGGTCCCAGTCCCGGGACAGGGGGTTTGGGGACTATGGCTACACCTTC | CASSGGSQSRDRGFGDYGYTF
TRBJ2-1 | . | TRBD1 | TRBV28 | TGTGCCACCAAACAGGGGGCGGTCAATGAGCAGTTCTTC | CATKQGAVNEQFF
TRBJ2-1 | . | TRBD2 | TRBV7-9 | TGTTCCAGCAGCCCCGGGACTAGCGGAGAGCAGTTCTTC | CSSSPGTSGEQFF
TRBJ1-2 | . | TRBD1 | TRBV9 | TGTGCCAGCAGCCCCCGGGACAGGCCTAACTATGGCTACACCTTC | CASSPRDRPNYGYTF
TRBJ1-6 | . | TRBD1 | TRBV5-4 | TGTGCCAGCAGCTTGGTAGGACAGGGTTCACCCCTCCACTTT | CASSLVGQGSPLHF
TRBJ1-3 | . | TRBD1 | TRBV30 | TGTGCCTGCAGACAGGGGGCTGGAAACACCATATATTTT | CACRQGAGNTIYF
TRBJ2-2 | . | TRBD2 | TRBV5-4 | TGTGCCAGCAGCACGGGACTAGCGGTGAACACCGGGGAGCTGTTTTTT | CASSTGLAVNTGELFF
TRBJ2-2 | . | . | TRBV29-1 | TGCAGCGTTGAGAGAGGCACGGACACCGGGGAGCTGTTTTTT | CSVERGTDTGELFF
TRBJ1-3 | . | TRBD1 | TRBV10-1 | TGCGCCAGCGGGGACAGTGGAGACACCATATATTTT | CASGDSGDTIYF
TRBJ2-1 | . | TRBD1 | TRBV28 | TGTGCCAGCAGTTTGGGGACAGGAGGTTTGAATGAGCAGTTCTTC | CASSLGTGGLNEQFF
TRBJ1-1 | . | TRBD1 | TRBV19 | TGTGCCAGTAGTACGGCCCTGGACAGGGACACTGAAGCTTTCTTT | CASSTALDRDTEAFF
TRBJ2-3 | . | TRBD2 | TRBV6-5 | TGTGCCAGCACCTCAGCGGGGGCCACAGATACGCAGTATTTT | CASTSAGATDTQYF
TRBJ1-2 | . | . | TRBV10-2 | TGCGCCAGCAGCCTCTGGGACACCAGCTCCGACTATGGCTACACCTTC | CASSLWDTSSDYGYTF
TRBJ2-3 | few | . | TRBV7-9 | TGTGCCAGCAGCTTAAAGGGGGGGGCAGATACGCAGTATTTT | CASSLKGGADTQYF
TRBJ1-3 | . | . | TRBV6-1 | TGTGCCAGCAGGGGGGGGGATCTCGGAAACACCATATATTTT | CASRGGDLGNTIYF